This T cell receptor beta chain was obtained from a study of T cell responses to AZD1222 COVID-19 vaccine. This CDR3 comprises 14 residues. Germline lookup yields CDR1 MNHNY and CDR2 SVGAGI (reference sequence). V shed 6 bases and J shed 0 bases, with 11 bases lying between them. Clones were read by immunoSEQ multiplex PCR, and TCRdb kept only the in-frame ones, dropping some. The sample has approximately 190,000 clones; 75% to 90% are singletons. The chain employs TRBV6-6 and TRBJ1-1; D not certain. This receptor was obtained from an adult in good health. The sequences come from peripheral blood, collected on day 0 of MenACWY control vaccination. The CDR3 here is CASRTTGMNTEAFF. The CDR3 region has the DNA TGTGCCAGCAGAACGACGGGAATGAACACTGAAGCTTTCTTT.